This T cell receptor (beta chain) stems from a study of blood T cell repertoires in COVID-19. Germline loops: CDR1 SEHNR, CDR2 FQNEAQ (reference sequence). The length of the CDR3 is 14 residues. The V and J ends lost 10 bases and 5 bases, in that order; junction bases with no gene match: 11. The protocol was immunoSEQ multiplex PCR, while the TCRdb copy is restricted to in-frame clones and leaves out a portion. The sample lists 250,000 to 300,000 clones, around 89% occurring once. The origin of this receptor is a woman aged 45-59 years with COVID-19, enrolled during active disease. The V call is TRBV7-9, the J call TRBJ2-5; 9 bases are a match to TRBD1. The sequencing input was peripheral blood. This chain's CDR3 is CATRTGVIWETQYF. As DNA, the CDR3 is TGTGCCACCCGGACAGGGGTCATCTGGGAGACCCAGTACTTC.